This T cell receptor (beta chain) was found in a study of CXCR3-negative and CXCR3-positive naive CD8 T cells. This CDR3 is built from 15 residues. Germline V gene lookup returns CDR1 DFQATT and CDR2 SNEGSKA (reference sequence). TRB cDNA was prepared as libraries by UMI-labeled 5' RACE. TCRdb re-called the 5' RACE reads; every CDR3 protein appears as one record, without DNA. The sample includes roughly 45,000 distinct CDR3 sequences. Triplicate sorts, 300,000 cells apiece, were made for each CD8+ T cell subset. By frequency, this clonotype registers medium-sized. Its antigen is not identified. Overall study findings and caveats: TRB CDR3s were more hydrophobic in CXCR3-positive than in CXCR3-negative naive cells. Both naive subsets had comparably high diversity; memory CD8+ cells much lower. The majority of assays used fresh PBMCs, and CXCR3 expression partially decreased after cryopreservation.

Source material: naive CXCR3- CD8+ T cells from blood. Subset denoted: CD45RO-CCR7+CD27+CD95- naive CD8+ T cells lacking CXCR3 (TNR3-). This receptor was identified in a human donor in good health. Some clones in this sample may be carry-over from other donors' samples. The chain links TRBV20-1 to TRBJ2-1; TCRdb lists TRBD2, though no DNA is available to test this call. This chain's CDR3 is CSAPAWASGYNEQFF.